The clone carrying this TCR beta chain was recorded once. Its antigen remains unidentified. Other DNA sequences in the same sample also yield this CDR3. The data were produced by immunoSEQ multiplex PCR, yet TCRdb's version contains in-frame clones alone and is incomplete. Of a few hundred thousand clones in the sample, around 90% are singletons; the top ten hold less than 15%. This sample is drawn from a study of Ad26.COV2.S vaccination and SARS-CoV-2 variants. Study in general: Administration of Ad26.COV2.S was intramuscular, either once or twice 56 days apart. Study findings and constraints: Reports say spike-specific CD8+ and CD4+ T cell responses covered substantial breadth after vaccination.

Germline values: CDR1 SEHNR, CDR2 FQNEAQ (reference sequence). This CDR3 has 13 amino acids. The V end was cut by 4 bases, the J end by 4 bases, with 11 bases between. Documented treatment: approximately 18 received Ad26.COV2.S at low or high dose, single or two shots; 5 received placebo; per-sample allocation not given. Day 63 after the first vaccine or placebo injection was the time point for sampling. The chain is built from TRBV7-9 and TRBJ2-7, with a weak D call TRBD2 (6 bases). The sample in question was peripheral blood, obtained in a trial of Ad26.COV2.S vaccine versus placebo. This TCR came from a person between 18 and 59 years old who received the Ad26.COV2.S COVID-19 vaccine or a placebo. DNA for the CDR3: TGTGCCAGCAGCTCCGGGACTCCATACGAGCAGTACTTC. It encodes CASSSGTPYEQYF.